This paragraph covers one T cell receptor (beta chain) sequence. Its specificity is unknown. The authors ran a second PCR of about 6 to 11 cycles using a sample-barcoded 5' primer and a J-beta primer mix. A 12-random-nucleotide template-switch adaptor tagged each cDNA molecule. TCRdb re-called the 5' RACE reads with MiXCR, one entry per CDR3 protein. The table has about 620,000 distinct CDR3 sequences, over 40% seen once; the top ten hold 13%. The source of the sample is a study of blood T cells in healthy people across ages. Overall study results and limits: A roughly linear age-dependent decrease characterized TCR beta diversity per million T cells.

The CDR3 totals 16 residues. V was clipped by 6 bases and J by 2 bases, with 18 bases between them. Germline V gives CDR1 MNHNY, CDR2 SVGAGI (reference sequence). Per-sample yields of isolated PBMCs were at least 6 million. A minimum of 5.5 micrograms of total RNA was extracted per sample. V and J are TRBV6-6 and TRBJ2-3, with a possible D match to TRBD2 (6 bases). Specimen: blood. The sequence was obtained from a woman of 80 years or more in good health. The CDR3 DNA reads as TGTGCCAGCAGCTACCCGGCAGCGGGCCCCACAGATACGCAGTATTTT. Encoded protein: CASSYPAAGPTDTQYF.